This T cell receptor beta chain was identified in a study of radiotherapy plus CTLA-4 blockade in lung cancer (dated by TCRdb to the late 2010s). Background for the entire study: Objective responses occurred in around 20% of enrolled patients, and over 30% achieved disease control. The research as a whole found: After treatment with radiotherapy and ipilimumab, TCR clones that came from tumors expanded in the peripheral blood. Early dynamic changes in blood T cell clones, together with increased serum interferon-beta after radiation, were reported as the strongest predictors of response.

The library was obtained by the immunoSEQ multiplex PCR assay. Sourced from immuneACCESS, this table was stored by TCRdb with only in-frame sequences that have V and J called. A share of the clones is absent; for the studies checked, an unresolved V gene accounts for under half, and the remainder has no known explanation. The sample table holds more than 95,000 clones, of which 75% to 80% were seen once. The ten top clones hold 4.5% to 6.5% of the sample. The study tested focal radiation therapy combined with CTLA-4 blockade (ipilimumab) in patients with chemo-refractory metastatic non-small-cell lung cancer. To note about this clone: The clone's antigen remains unknown. Qualities for individual bases were not recorded, and no much larger clone is one base off.

The CDR3 sequence holds 14 residues, the cysteine and phenylalanine included. The retained sequence is limited to the CDR3, 42 bases, with the frame set at the first base. From the germline V gene, CDR1 is MNHEY and CDR2 is SVGAGI. V is pared back by 7 bases and J by 2 bases, with 12 bases lying between the germline termini. The sequence derives from a human donor with non-small cell lung cancer who had a partial response to radiotherapy plus ipilimumab. The material sequenced was peripheral blood, taken from a patient treated with radiotherapy plus ipilimumab. Recombination joined TRBV6-5 with TRBJ2-1, with the D gene call left open. The CDR3 protein: CASTTRGAYNEQFF. DNA sequence: TGTGCCAGCACCACCCGCGGAGCCTACAATGAGCAGTTCTTC.